Sequencing of this T cell receptor beta chain was carried out in a study of identical twins. One entry per CDR3 protein, called by TCRdb with MiXCR from the 5' RACE reads. Of around 250,000 distinct CDR3 sequences listed, around 8% are singletons. Remarks on this clonotype: What it binds is unknown.

V was trimmed by 0 bases and J by 2 bases, leaving 16 bases between them. The germline gives CDR1 SGHRS, CDR2 YFSETQ. The CDR3 extends over 17 amino acids. General study findings and limits: Carriage of fewer insertions was seen in abundant cord blood beta clonotypes, whereas memory repertoires showed none.

This sample also appeared in a second study, on yellow fever vaccine responses in identical twins.

The V and J genes are TRBV5-1 and TRBJ2-3, with D possibly being TRBD2 (6 bases). This receptor was obtained from a woman younger than 30 in good health. What was sequenced was CD8+ T cells sorted from blood. The CDR3 nucleotides are TGCGCCAGCAGCTTGGTCGGGGGTTCGGCGTTCACAGATACGCAGTATTTT. Its translation is CASSLVGGSAFTDTQYF.